These 7 T cell receptor beta chains were all obtained from the same sample, sequenced in a study of shared clonotypes between healthy human individuals. Measured with immunoSEQ multiplex PCR; TCRdb has only the in-frame clones, and not every one. The table has millions of clones, 95% seen once. Sequencing input: naive CD4+ T cells sorted from blood. The sample's subset: CD45RA+ positively selected. The receptor set was obtained from a man in his late teens or twenties in good health.

The chain is built from TRBV6-6 and TRBJ1-6, with D possibly being TRBD1 (5 bases). V was trimmed by 11 bases and J by 6 bases, leaving 17 bases between them. This CDR3 has 14 residues. CDR1 MNHNY and CDR2 SVGAGI come from the germline V gene (reference sequence). The CDR3 sequence is CASIQAGLNSPLHF. The CDR3 coding sequence is TGTGCCTCCATACAGGCCGGGCTTAATTCACCCCTCCACTTT.

The chain recombines TRBV4-1 with TRBJ2-7; D ambiguous. The germline CDR1 and CDR2 sequences are MGHRA and YSYEKL. CDR3 length: 12 amino acids. Trimming pared 1 base from V and 4 bases from J, leaving 5 bases between. The CDR3 nucleotides are TGCGCCAGCAGCCAAGGTCTATACGAGCAGTACTTC. This codes for CASSQGLYEQYF.

The chain has TRBV11-3 and TRBJ2-3; D is perhaps TRBD1 or TRBD2 (5 bases each). The CDR3 has 16 residues. Looked up from germline, CDR1 is SGHNT and CDR2 is YENEEA. V gave up 1 base and J gave up 6 bases, with 17 bases separating them. For the CDR3, the DNA is TGTGCCAGCAGCTTAGGATCAGGGAGTGGGTCTGATACGCAGTATTTT. It encodes CASSLGSGSGSDTQYF.

The chain employs TRBV30 and TRBJ1-1; no reliable D call. V dropped 0 bases and J dropped 1 base, with 12 bases sitting between them. CDR3 length: 15 amino acids. Germline assignment: CDR1 GTSNPN and CDR2 SVGIG (reference sequence). The CDR3 sequence: CAWSVRAVQNTEAFF. DNA for the CDR3: TGTGCCTGGAGTGTAAGGGCAGTTCAGAACACTGAAGCTTTCTTT.

The chain joins TRBV5-6 to TRBJ1-5; D not resolved. Germline CDR1 SGHDT, CDR2 YYEEEE. This CDR3 region has 14 residues. V was pared by 0 bases and J by 4 bases, with 8 bases between. In nucleotides, the CDR3 is TGTGCCAGCAGCTTGGCCGGCCCTAATCAGCCCCAGCATTTT. Amino acids: CASSLAGPNQPQHF.

The J gene is TRBJ1-3, the V gene TRBV7-2, with TRBD1 as a possible D gene (6 bases). CDR1 and CDR2 (germline): SGHTA, FQGNSA. Trimming cost V 5 bases and J 0 bases, with 17 bases left between them. The CDR3 is 17 amino acids. The CDR3: CASSRALPGDSGNTIYF. CDR3 coding DNA: TGTGCCAGCAGCCGGGCTCTGCCAGGGGACTCTGGAAACACCATATATTTT.

J is TRBJ2-3 and V is TRBV6-5; 11 bases fit TRBD1. This CDR3 is 15 amino acids long. Looked up from germline, CDR1 is MNHEY and CDR2 is SVGAGI. V lost 7 bases and J lost 6; bases outside the gene matches: 9. The CDR3 DNA reads as TGTGCCAGCAACCAGGGACAGGGGGTGACCGATACGCAGTATTTT. Protein: CASNQGQGVTDTQYF.